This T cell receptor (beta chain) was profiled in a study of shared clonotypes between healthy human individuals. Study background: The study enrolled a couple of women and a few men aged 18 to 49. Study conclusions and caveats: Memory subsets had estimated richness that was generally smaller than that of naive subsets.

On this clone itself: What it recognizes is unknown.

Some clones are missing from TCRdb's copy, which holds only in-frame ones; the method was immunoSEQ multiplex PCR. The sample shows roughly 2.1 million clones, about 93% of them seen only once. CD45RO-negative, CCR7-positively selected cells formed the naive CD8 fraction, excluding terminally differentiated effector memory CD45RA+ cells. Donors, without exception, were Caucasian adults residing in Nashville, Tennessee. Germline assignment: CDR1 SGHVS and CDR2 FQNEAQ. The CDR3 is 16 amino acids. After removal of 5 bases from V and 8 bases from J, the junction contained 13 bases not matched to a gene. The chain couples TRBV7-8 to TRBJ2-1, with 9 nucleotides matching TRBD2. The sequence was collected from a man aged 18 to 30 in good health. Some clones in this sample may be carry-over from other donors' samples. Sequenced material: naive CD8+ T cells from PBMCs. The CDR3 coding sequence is TGTGCCAGCAGCCCGTACTGGCGGGAGGGTAGAGATGAGCAGTTCTTC. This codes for CASSPYWREGRDEQFF. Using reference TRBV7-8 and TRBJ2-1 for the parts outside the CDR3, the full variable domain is GAGVSQSPRYKVAKRGQDVALRCDPISGHVSLFWYQQALGQGPEFLTYFQNEAQLDKSGLPSDRFFAERPEGSVSTLKIQRTQQEDSAVYLCASSPYWREGRDEQFFGPGTRLTVL.